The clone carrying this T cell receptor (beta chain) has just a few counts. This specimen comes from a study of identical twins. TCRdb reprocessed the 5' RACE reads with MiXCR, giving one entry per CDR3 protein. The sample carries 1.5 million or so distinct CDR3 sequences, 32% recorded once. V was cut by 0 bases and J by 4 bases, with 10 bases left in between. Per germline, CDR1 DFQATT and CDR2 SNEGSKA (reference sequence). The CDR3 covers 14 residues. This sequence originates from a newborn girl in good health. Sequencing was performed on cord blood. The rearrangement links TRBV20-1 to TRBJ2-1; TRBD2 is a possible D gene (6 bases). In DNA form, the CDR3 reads TGCAGTGCTAGAGATGGGGGAGGATACAATGAGCAGTTCTTC. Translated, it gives CSARDGGGYNEQFF.